The rows below give T cell receptor beta chains drawn from one sample of a study of shared clonotypes between healthy human individuals. Produced via immunoSEQ multiplex PCR; TCRdb's table is partial and in-frame only. The data show about 990,000 clones, approximately 78% seen once. Material: memory CD4+ T cells from PBMCs. These receptors were taken from a young man in good health. Some clones in this sample may be carry-over from other donors' samples. The CDR3 runs from the conserved cysteine through the conserved F or W. The order of the fields is V gene, J gene, CDR3 protein.

TRBV5-6	TRBJ1-2	CASSLLPRNANYGYTF
TRBV5-1	TRBJ2-5	CASSLLPGRGTQETQYF
TRBV28	TRBJ1-2	CASSIYRNGYTF
TRBV6-6	TRBJ2-2	CASSYENTGELFF
TRBV5-1	TRBJ2-7	CASSNPTYEQYF
TRBV2	TRBJ1-5	CASSDANVNQPQHF
TRBV7-9	TRBJ1-5	CASSLDFRNQPQHF
TRBV28	TRBJ2-2	CASSRSDTGELFF
TRBV6-1	TRBJ2-5	CASRNLQGPQGTQYF
TRBV2	TRBJ2-2	CASTPLPGELFF
TRBV11-2	TRBJ2-5	CASSPRPLAVSEETQYF
TRBV28	TRBJ1-2	CASSGGQGYGYGYTF
TRBV11-2	TRBJ2-7	CASSPGTFSEQYF
TRBV7-9	TRBJ2-1	CASSPMSGEQFF
TRBV5-1	TRBJ1-1	CASSWRGQGGSEAFF
TRBV6-1	TRBJ2-5	CASSETRAQETQYF
TRBV30	TRBJ2-3	CAWSVGGRFTDTQYF
TRBV7-8	TRBJ1-1	CASITDRLNTEAFF
TRBV2	TRBJ1-2	CASKDSLTGLGTF
TRBV7-3	TRBJ2-2	CASSQTGAGELFF
TRBV5-1	TRBJ1-1	CASSFQLGQMNTEAFF
TRBV11-2	TRBJ2-7	CASSLSGGSYEQYF
TRBV30	TRBJ1-5	CAWSGTANQPQHF
TRBV5-1	TRBJ2-7	CASTLGTSVHEQYF
TRBV5-1	TRBJ2-7	CASSLGAYEQYF
TRBV9	TRBJ2-1	CASSASRTYNEQFF
TRBV5-4	TRBJ2-6	CASSLDRAGSGANVLTF
TRBV7-6	TRBJ2-5	CASVSRGRKETQYF
TRBV6-5	TRBJ1-1	CASSPQNTEAFF
TRBV5-4	TRBJ2-3	CASSLGQGTRTDTQYF
TRBV9	TRBJ2-3	CASSVASLSTDTQYF
TRBV28	TRBJ1-3	CASSPYSRGFGNTIYF
TRBV5-4	TRBJ1-3	CASSPGTSGNTIYF
TRBV2	TRBJ1-2	CASSGFGMSGYTF
TRBV19	TRBJ2-7	CASRLQGASSYEQYF
TRBV2	TRBJ1-1	CASVTGLNTEAFF
TRBV7-9	TRBJ2-7	CASSFQGAVYEQYF
TRBV27	TRBJ2-7	CASSLTHYSYEQYF
TRBV28	TRBJ2-3	CASSPGLAGGLQDTQYF
TRBV6-1	TRBJ1-2	CASIRTGEYGYTF
TRBV6-5	TRBJ1-1	CASSFPGSPEAFF
TRBV5-1	TRBJ1-2	CASSLRQGEGYTF
TRBV7-3	TRBJ1-1	CASSRGGMNTEAFF
TRBV7-6	TRBJ2-3	CASSGGPRDTQYF